This T cell receptor (beta chain) comes out of a study of blood T cells in healthy people across ages. V shed 3 bases, J shed 5 bases, and the junction held 4 bases outside the gene matches. This CDR3 has 13 amino acids. CDR1 and CDR2 (germline): SQVTM, ANQGSEA. Then a second PCR, running roughly 7 to 11 cycles, was carried out with a sample-barcoded 5' primer and a J-beta primer mix. A single record per CDR3 protein comes from TCRdb applying MiXCR to the 5' RACE reads. The sample contains around 690,000 distinct CDR3 sequences, roughly 53% of which appear only once. The sample was blood. This chain links TRBV29-1 with TRBJ2-1; the match to TRBD2 covers 7 bases. The receptor's source is a man in his sixties in good health. CDR3 loop: CSVETSRNNEQFF. The CDR3 DNA reads TGCAGCGTTGAGACTAGCCGGAACAATGAGCAGTTCTTC.